These 12 T cell receptor beta chains originate from one sample sequenced in a study of CD8+CD57+ T cells in acquired aplastic anemia. The study profiled TCR beta VDJ and CDR3 using genomic DNA as template. TCRdb recomputed calls from the reads with MiXCR, one row per CDR3 protein. The repertoire includes about 180,000 distinct CDR3 sequences, 40% to 55% of them detected once, and under 3.5% sits in the top ten. The sample consisted of sorted CD4+, CD8+, or CD8+CD57+ T cells (not recorded which) from PBMCs. All receptors come from a human donor in good health.

The J gene is TRBJ1-3, the V gene TRBV4-1; TRBD1 might be the D (6 bases). V lost 0 bases, J lost 0 bases, and 12 bases lay in between. Looked up from germline, CDR1 is MGHRA and CDR2 is YSYEKL. CDR3 length: 17 amino acids. CDR3: CASSQETGPSSGNTIYF. The CDR3 region has the DNA TGCGCCAGCAGCCAAGAGACAGGTCCCTCCTCTGGAAACACCATATATTTT.

The chain couples TRBV5-5 to TRBJ2-3; no clear D. The CDR3 contains 15 residues. The germline V and J ends were trimmed by 0 bases and 0 bases, with 8 bases remaining between them. Germline lookup yields CDR1 SGHKS and CDR2 YYEKEE (reference sequence). CDR3 residues: CASSLVQISTDTQYF. The CDR3 coding sequence is TGTGCCAGCAGCTTGGTACAGATCAGCACAGATACGCAGTATTTT.

This clonotype occurred many times. The rearrangement links TRBV13 to TRBJ2-2; 10 positions agree with TRBD2. Germline CDR1 and CDR2: PRHDT and FYEKMQ (reference sequence). The trim removed 5 bases at V and 3 bases at J, leaving 12 bases unmatched. This CDR3 comprises 18 residues. CDR3: CASSPGAAGGPDTGELFF. The CDR3 coding sequence is TGTGCCAGCAGCCCCGGGGCAGCGGGAGGGCCGGACACCGGGGAGCTGTTTTTT.

V gene TRBV12-3 or TRBV12-4 combines with J gene TRBJ2-3, with 10 bases aligning to TRBD2. The CDR3 runs 20 residues. The junction had 18 bases not matched to a gene; V was cut back by 4 bases and J by 2 bases. CDR3 amino acids: CASSSPLGSGRAGNTDTQYF. CDR3 nucleotide sequence: TGTGCCAGCAGTTCCCCTTTGGGAAGCGGGAGGGCCGGGAACACAGATACGCAGTATTTT.

This clonotype was observed at least ten times. This chain uses TRBV6-1 with TRBJ1-4; 11 bases align to TRBD1. This CDR3 contains 18 residues. CDR1 MNHNS and CDR2 SASEGT come from the germline V gene. V lost 3 bases, J lost 1 base, and 7 bases stayed unmatched. In DNA form, the CDR3 reads TGTGCCAGCAGTGACGGCCGGGACAGGGGGGTAACTAATGAAAAACTGTTTTTT. Its protein product is CASSDGRDRGVTNEKLFF.

V gene TRBV6-1 combines with J gene TRBJ1-5, with TRBD1 identical over 9 bases. Germline V gene sequence: CDR1 MNHNS, CDR2 SASEGT. V trimming: 5 bases; J trimming: 6 bases; junction bases outside the gene matches: 8. The CDR3 runs 15 residues. The CDR3 DNA sequence: TGTGCCAGCAGTCTCACAGGGGGCGCGGGTCAGCCCCAGCATTTT. Translated, it gives CASSLTGGAGQPQHF.

The rearrangement links TRBV2 to TRBJ2-1, with D tentatively TRBD1 (6 bases). Germline V gene data show CDR1 as SNHLY and CDR2 as FYNNEI. The CDR3 sequence is 15 residues long. Trimming stripped 4 bases from V and 2 bases from J, with 12 bases between. CDR3 protein: CASSANRATYNEQFF. CDR3 bases: TGTGCCAGCAGTGCAAACAGGGCTACCTACAATGAGCAGTTCTTC.

The sample holds a few counts of this clonotype. V is TRBV7-2 and J is TRBJ2-1, with D possibly TRBD1 on 5 matching bases. The V gene's germline CDR1 is SGHTA and CDR2 FQGNSA. The V end was cut by 1 base, the J end by 0 bases, with 10 bases between. The CDR3 is made up of 16 amino acids. The CDR3 sequence is CASSLVRTSSYNEQFF. The CDR3 DNA reads TGTGCCAGCAGCTTAGTGCGGACAAGCTCCTACAATGAGCAGTTCTTC.

This clonotype came up many times. V is TRBV14 and J is TRBJ2-7, with D possibly being TRBD1 (6 bases). The V gene's germline CDR1 is SGHDN and CDR2 FVKESK. The V end was cut by 1 base, the J end by 2 bases, with 12 bases between. The CDR3 is made up of 15 amino acids. The CDR3 protein is CASSQGAGATYEQYF. DNA for the CDR3: TGTGCCAGCAGCCAAGGGGCAGGGGCCACCTACGAGCAGTACTTC.

This clonotype was observed once. A much larger clone sits a single nucleotide away, making a read error possible. V and J are TRBV9 and TRBJ2-2, with TRBD2 matching 7 bases. The germline V gene encodes CDR1 SGDLS and CDR2 YYNGEE. The CDR3 is 15 residues long. With V trimmed by 4 bases and J by 6 bases, 9 bases remained unmatched. The CDR3 coding sequence is TGTGCCAGCAGCACCGGGACTATCGTCTCCGGGGAGCTGTTTTTT. This encodes CASSTGTIVSGELFF.

V and J are TRBV5-1 and TRBJ2-7, with D perhaps TRBD1 or TRBD2 (5 bases each). Per germline, CDR1 SGHRS and CDR2 YFSETQ. The CDR3 has 14 residues. V was shortened by 2 bases and J by 2 bases, with 11 bases between the two germline ends. The CDR3 spells CASSLRDGTYEQYF. In DNA form, the CDR3 reads TGCGCCAGCAGCTTACGGGACGGGACCTACGAGCAGTACTTC. The variable domain in full, with the rest retrieved from reference TRBV5-1 and TRBJ2-7, is KAGVTQTPRYLIKTRGQQVTLSCSPISGHRSVSWYQQTPGQGLQFLFEYFSETQRNKGNFPGRFSGRQFSNSRSEMNVSTLELGDSALYLCASSLRDGTYEQYFGPGTRLTVT.

For this clonotype: A junction boundary mismatches the germline segment, possibly from a read error. The chain carries TRBV7-7 and TRBJ2-3; D gene unclear. CDR1 is SSHAT and CDR2 is FNYEAQ in the germline V gene (reference sequence). The CDR3 runs 13 residues. The CDR3 is CASSLTATDTQYF. The CDR3 nucleotides read TGTGCTAGCAGCTTAACGGCTACAGATACGCAGTATTTT.